This T cell receptor beta chain was captured by sequencing in a study of blood T cell repertoires in COVID-19. There are 16 residues in the CDR3. Germline trimming cut 5 bases from V and 0 bases from J; bases unmatched to any gene: 7. Germline CDR1 reads SGHRS; CDR2 reads YFSETQ. Profiling relied on immunoSEQ multiplex PCR, and the TCRdb table lists in-frame clones only, not all of them. The sample records around 110,000 clones, 82% being singletons. The chain is built from TRBV5-1 and TRBJ2-1; TRBD2 aligns across 8 bases. What was sequenced was peripheral blood. This receptor was identified in a man aged 65 to 85 with active or convalescent COVID-19. Here the CDR3 DNA reads TGCGCCAGCAGGTCCGGGGCGGGAGGCTCCTACAATGAGCAGTTCTTC. Its translation: CASRSGAGGSYNEQFF.